This entry lists 31 T cell receptor beta chains sequenced from one sample in a study of blood T cell repertoires in COVID-19 (TCRdb year 2020). Library creation used the immunoSEQ multiplex PCR assay. TCRdb re-hosts the immuneACCESS table, in-frame sequences only. Its copies lack some clones; in the studies checked, an unresolved V gene accounts for under half of them, and the cause for the rest is not known. The sample contains 250,000 or so clones, roughly 85% of them found a single time. The ten largest clones represent less than 8.5% of the sample. The sample comprised PBMCs or T cells enriched from blood (not recorded which). All receptors derive from a woman aged 50 to 60 who had been exposed to COVID-19.

This clone was observed a single time. V usage is TRBV19 and J usage is TRBJ1-1; unclear D gene. CDR3 length: 13 amino acids. Germline V gene data show CDR1 as LNHDA and CDR2 as SQIVND (reference sequence). V was pared by 4 bases and J by 5 bases, with 11 bases between. Written as DNA, the CDR3 is TGTGCCAGTAGTAACCTCCCGGGGACTGAAGCTTTCTTT. The encoded protein is CASSNLPGTEAFF. Complete variable domain (other parts from reference TRBV19 and TRBJ1-1): DGGITQSPKYLFRKEGQNVTLSCEQNLNHDAMYWYRQDPGQGLRLIYYSQIVNDFQKGDIAEGYSVSREKKESFPLTVTSAQKNPTAFYLCASSNLPGTEAFFGQGTRLTVV.

The CDR3 reads CAWSVRVGTGEELEQYF. CDR3 sequence (DNA): TGTGCCTGGAGTGTACGGGTGGGGACAGGGGAGGAACTCGAGCAGTACTTC. The chain recombines TRBV30 with TRBJ2-7; 10 positions match TRBD1. This CDR3 has 17 residues. Germline V gene sequence: CDR1 GTSNPN, CDR2 SVGIG (reference sequence). Trimming cost V 0 bases and J 6 bases; bases outside gene matches: 14.

CDR3 in amino acids: CASTGTSGGEKQFF. The DNA of the CDR3 is TGCGCCAGTACGGGGACTAGCGGGGGGGAAAAGCAGTTCTTC. The chain has TRBV5-1 and TRBJ2-1; TRBD2 agrees at 16 bases. Germline V gene sequence: CDR1 SGHRS, CDR2 YFSETQ. The trim removed 8 bases at V and 11 bases at J, leaving 7 bases unmatched. This CDR3 contains 14 residues.

The chain has TRBV18 and TRBJ2-5; 8 nucleotides line up with TRBD1. Germline V gene lookup returns CDR1 KGHSH and CDR2 LQKENI. V was clipped by 2 bases and J by 2 bases; unmatched bases: 4. The length of the CDR3 is 15 residues. The CDR3 sequence: CASSPGQGYQETQYF. The CDR3 nucleotides read TGTGCCAGCTCACCAGGACAGGGCTATCAAGAGACCCAGTACTTC.

The J gene is TRBJ2-1, the V gene TRBV29-1, with TRBD2 matching 11 bases. Per the germline V gene, CDR1 is SQVTM and CDR2 is ANQGSEA. There are 14 residues in the CDR3. Trimming removed 7 bases from V and 7 bases from J; junction bases left unmatched: 9. The chain's CDR3 is CSGATSGGSNEQFF. CDR3 DNA: TGCAGCGGTGCCACTAGCGGGGGTTCGAATGAGCAGTTCTTC.

The V gene is TRBV5-4, the J gene TRBJ1-1; D may be TRBD1 (5 bases). CDR1 SGHNT and CDR2 YYREEE come from the germline V gene (reference sequence). This CDR3 spans 15 amino acids. Trimming took off 1 base at V and 3 bases at J, with 13 bases between the two ends. The CDR3 DNA reads as TGTGCCAGCAGCTTGCACCAGGGAACTCACACTGAAGCTTTCTTT. Encoded protein: CASSLHQGTHTEAFF.

This clone came up once. Written as DNA, the CDR3 is TGTGCCAGCAGCCAGGGACAGGGAGGGGAGACCCAGTACTTC. Translation: CASSQGQGGETQYF. This chain links TRBV7-2 with TRBJ2-5, with TRBD1 matching over 9 bases. Losses at the gene ends were 5 bases for V and 5 bases for J; bases not matched to a gene: 6. CDR3 size: 14 residues. The germline gives CDR1 SGHTA, CDR2 FQGNSA. Looking up the rest from reference TRBV7-2 and TRBJ2-5 gives the full variable domain: GAGVSQSPSNKVTEKGKDVELRCDPISGHTALYWYRQSLGQGLEFLIYFQGNSAPDKSGLPSDRFSAERTGGSVSTLTIQRTQQEDSAVYLCASSQGQGGETQYFGPGTRLLVL.

In nucleotides, the CDR3 is TGTGCCACCAGCACAGCGGGCAGGGGGGATGAAAAACTGTTTTTT. This translates into CATSTAGRGDEKLFF. This chain connects TRBV15 to TRBJ1-4; 7 nucleotides match TRBD1. Germline V lookup: CDR1 LNHNV, CDR2 YYDKDF (reference sequence). V shed 4 bases, J shed 6 bases, and the junction held 8 bases outside the gene matches. The CDR3 runs 15 residues.

The J gene is TRBJ1-4, the V gene TRBV10-3, with 7 bases fitting TRBD1. J lost 4 bases, V lost 8 bases, and 10 bases had no gene match. The V gene's germline CDR1 is ENHRY and CDR2 SYGVKD. CDR3 length: 15 amino acids. Written as DNA, the CDR3 is TGTGCCATCTCTCTCACGGGACAGCTTAATGAAAAACTGTTTTTT. Its protein product is CAISLTGQLNEKLFF.

The chain is built from TRBV27 and TRBJ1-6; D gene unclear. CDR1 and CDR2 from the germline V gene are MNHEY and SMNVEV (reference sequence). This CDR3 contains 17 residues. V lost 2 bases to trimming and J lost 1 base, with 12 bases between them. The CDR3 DNA is TGTGCCAGCAGTTTAGAAGCCAGAGGGTCCTATAATTCACCCCTCCACTTT. Amino acid sequence: CASSLEARGSYNSPLHF.

V usage is TRBV10-2 and J usage is TRBJ1-1; D gene uncertain. Trimming cost V 6 bases and J 4 bases, with 12 bases left between them. CDR3 length: 13 residues. Germline V lookup: CDR1 WSHSY, CDR2 SAAADI. CDR3 region: CASRERYSTEAFF. The CDR3, as DNA: TGCGCCAGCAGGGAACGATACAGCACTGAAGCTTTCTTT.

The rearrangement uses TRBV27 and TRBJ1-2, with D uncertain. Trimming pared 6 bases from V and 13 bases from J, leaving 24 bases between. Germline loops: CDR1 MNHEY, CDR2 SMNVEV (reference sequence). This CDR3 has 14 amino acids. The CDR3 region has the DNA TGTGCCAGCAGATCCCCCCCCAGCGGACGCGGAATCACCTTC. This sequence encodes CASRSPPSGRGITF.

This clone was observed a few times. V is TRBV7-8 and J is TRBJ2-7; tentatively, D is TRBD2 (5 bases). This CDR3 spans 13 amino acids. With 7 bases removed from V and 2 bases from J, the gap between germline ends came to 12 bases. Germline values: CDR1 SGHVS, CDR2 FQNEAQ. The CDR3, as DNA: TGTGCCAGCATTGGGAGCCAGACCTACGAGCAGTACTTC. Encoded protein: CASIGSQTYEQYF.

The table lists this clone with a count of one. This chain joins TRBV9 and TRBJ2-3; TRBD2 agrees at 7 bases. V shed 5 bases, J shed 8 bases, and the junction held 11 bases outside the gene matches. CDR3 length: 14 residues. Germline V gene data show CDR1 as SGDLS and CDR2 as YYNGEE. This CDR3 reads CASSREGRDATQYF. CDR3 DNA: TGTGCCAGCAGTAGGGAGGGCAGGGATGCTACGCAGTATTTT.

This clone occurred a few times. V gene TRBV21-1 combines with J gene TRBJ1-1. TRBV21-1 corresponds to a pseudogene. The CDR3 length is 20 residues. The CDR3 region is CASRALFVMRGRGLHTEAFF. For the CDR3, the DNA is TGTGCCAGCAGGGCCCTTTTCGTGATGCGCGGGAGGGGCCTGCACACTGAAGCTTTCTTT.

This chain joins TRBV27 and TRBJ1-3; tentative D call: TRBD1 (6 bases). The CDR3 runs 14 residues. Trimming took off 5 bases at V and 3 bases at J, with 11 bases between the two ends. CDR1 is MNHEY and CDR2 is SMNVEV in the germline V gene (reference sequence). In DNA, the CDR3 is TGTGCCAGCAGTCCCGCAGGGGTTGGAAACACCATATATTTT. Amino acids: CASSPAGVGNTIYF.

The rearrangement uses TRBV7-8 and TRBJ1-2; D perhaps matches TRBD1 (6 bases). The CDR3 runs to 14 residues. CDR1 is SGHVS and CDR2 is FQNEAQ in the germline V gene. The V gene lost 5 bases and the J gene lost 2 bases, with 12 bases spanning the gap. CDR3 protein: CASSPGAGNYGYTF. DNA of the CDR3: TGTGCCAGCAGCCCAGGGGCAGGAAACTATGGCTACACCTTC.

The genes are TRBV13 and TRBJ1-1; the match to TRBD1 covers 9 bases. V was clipped by 3 bases and J by 11 bases; unmatched bases: 10. The CDR3 spans 14 residues. Germline V gives CDR1 PRHDT, CDR2 FYEKMQ (reference sequence). For the CDR3, the DNA is TGTGCCAGCAGCTTGGGCGGGGGACAGGGAGGGGCTTTCTTT. Translating gives CASSLGGGQGGAFF.

The rearrangement links TRBV30 to TRBJ1-1; no reliable D call. This CDR3 contains 11 residues. Germline assignment: CDR1 GTSNPN and CDR2 SVGIG (reference sequence). V was shortened by 2 bases and J by 11 bases, with 12 bases between the two germline ends. The chain's CDR3 is CAWSTPVGAFF. CDR3 nucleotides: TGTGCCTGGAGTACCCCTGTCGGGGCTTTCTTT.

J is TRBJ2-3 and V is TRBV4-1; a weak D match, TRBD2 (5 bases). The CDR3 sequence is 13 residues long. Between the trimmed V and J ends, which lost 4 bases and 7 bases, there was a span of 12 bases. The germline V gene encodes CDR1 MGHRA and CDR2 YSYEKL. CDR3 bases: TGCGCCAGCAGCCCGACCGACGGGAATACGCAGTATTTT. Translation gives CASSPTDGNTQYF.

The V call is TRBV24-1, the J call TRBJ1-1; D is uncertain. The germline V gene has CDR1 KGHDR and CDR2 SFDVKD. The CDR3 is 13 residues long. V shed 3 bases and J shed 4 bases, with 8 bases lying between them. The CDR3 spells CATSDPFGTEAFF. In nucleotides, the CDR3 is TGTGCCACCAGTGATCCTTTCGGCACTGAAGCTTTCTTT.

The V and J genes are TRBV5-4 and TRBJ2-5; TRBD2 matches at 7 bases. Germline CDR1 reads SGHNT; CDR2 reads YYREEE (reference sequence). V gave up 4 bases and J gave up 5 bases; unmatched junction bases: 14. CDR3 length: 16 amino acids. The CDR3 reads CASSHSGRAGIETQYF. CDR3 nucleotide sequence: TGTGCCAGCAGCCATAGCGGGCGGGCGGGTATCGAGACCCAGTACTTC. The variable domain in full, with the rest retrieved from reference TRBV5-4 and TRBJ2-5, is ETGVTQSPTHLIKTRGQQVTLRCSSQSGHNTVSWYQQALGQGPQFIFQYYREEENGRGNFPPRFSGLQFPNYSSELNVNALELDDSALYLCASSHSGRAGIETQYFGPGTRLLVL.

This chain links TRBV28 with TRBJ2-7; D gene ambiguous. Germline CDR1 is MDHEN and CDR2 is SYDVKM. This CDR3 has 13 residues. Trimming pared 5 bases from V and 9 bases from J, leaving 17 bases between. For the CDR3, the DNA is TGTGCCAGCAGTGACTTCCGGGTGTCTGGGCAGTACTTC. Translation gives CASSDFRVSGQYF.

Worth noting for this clone: The same CDR3 is also encoded by other DNA sequences in this sample. The rearrangement joins TRBV6-5 to TRBJ1-1; D remains unclear. Germline CDR1 is MNHEY and CDR2 is SVGAGI. Trimming cost V 0 bases and J 2 bases, with 7 bases left between them. The CDR3 is made up of 14 amino acids. CDR3 in DNA: TGTGCCAGCAGTTACTCGAGAGAAAACACTGAAGCTTTCTTT. Amino acids: CASSYSRENTEAFF.

V usage is TRBV24-1 and J usage is TRBJ2-1; 10 nucleotides agree with TRBD1. Germline V gene data show CDR1 as KGHDR and CDR2 as SFDVKD. V gave up 2 bases and J gave up 8 bases; unmatched junction bases: 14. This CDR3 has 18 residues. CDR3 residues: CATSDSPPGTGEGDEQFF. Written as DNA, the CDR3 is TGTGCCACCAGTGATTCCCCCCCCGGGACAGGGGAAGGGGATGAGCAGTTCTTC.

This sequence joins TRBV28 and TRBJ2-7; a weak D match, TRBD2 (5 bases). This CDR3 has 14 amino acids. From germline, CDR1 is MDHEN and CDR2 SYDVKM. V gave up 4 bases and J gave up 4 bases, with 14 bases separating them. The CDR3 DNA is TGTGCCAGCAGTTCCCCGGGGAAAGGATACGAGCAGTACTTC. Protein: CASSSPGKGYEQYF.

This rearrangement joins TRBV6-5 to TRBJ1-3; TRBD1 agrees at 9 bases. The CDR3 loop spans 14 amino acids. Germline CDR1 and CDR2: MNHEY and SVGAGI. V lost 6 bases, J lost 3 bases, and 3 bases stayed unmatched. DNA for the CDR3: TGTGCCAGCAGCTGGGACAGGGATGGAAACACCATATATTTT. It specifies CASSWDRDGNTIYF.

This clone has just one count. The chain links TRBV27 to TRBJ1-4; D remains ambiguous. V gave up 6 bases and J gave up 10 bases, with 12 bases separating them. The germline CDR1 and CDR2 sequences are MNHEY and SMNVEV (reference sequence). The CDR3 loop spans 12 amino acids. The CDR3 nucleotides read TGTGCCAGCAGAACACAGATGGGAAAACTGTTTTTT. It is translated as CASRTQMGKLFF.

This chain links TRBV10-1 with TRBJ1-1; D is unresolved. CDR1 is WNHNN and CDR2 is SYGVQD in the germline V gene (reference sequence). The V and J ends lost 5 bases and 4 bases respectively, with 14 bases between them. This CDR3 is built from 14 residues. The CDR3 sequence: CASSRPHAFTEAFF. CDR3 in DNA: TGCGCCAGCAGTCGCCCCCACGCGTTCACTGAAGCTTTCTTT.

This clone was detected a few times. This chain connects TRBV6-4 to TRBJ2-2, with no clear D. V lost 4 bases, J lost 4 bases, and 7 bases lay in between. The CDR3 has 13 amino acids. The germline CDR1 and CDR2 sequences are MRHNA and SNTAGT. The CDR3 protein is CASSVERTGELFF. In DNA form, the CDR3 reads TGTGCCAGCAGTGTGGAGCGCACCGGGGAGCTGTTTTTT.

J is TRBJ2-6 and V is TRBV10-3, with D possibly matching TRBD1 (7 bases). Germline CDR1 is ENHRY and CDR2 is SYGVKD. This CDR3 comprises 16 residues. V lost 8 bases and J lost 4, with 18 bases in between. The CDR3 is CAIGAGGSGGANVLTF. CDR3 sequence (DNA): TGTGCCATCGGGGCAGGGGGGTCAGGAGGGGCCAACGTCCTGACTTTC.